This TCR beta chain is drawn from a study of OX40 agonist ivuxolimab in advanced cancers. The repertoire was sequenced with immunoSEQ multiplex PCR; TCRdb's copy has only in-frame clones and lacks some. The sample consists of fewer than 95,000 clones, 90% to 95% of them appearing once. Trimming took 5 bases from V and 4 from J; bases not matched to a gene: 16. The CDR3 loop spans 17 amino acids. Germline V gives CDR1 SGHDT, CDR2 YYEEEE. This receptor was identified in an adult with an advanced solid tumor such as melanoma, head and neck, liver or kidney cancer. Sequencing used CD4+ or CD8+ T cells sorted from blood, obtained in a trial of the OX40 agonist ivuxolimab. This rearrangement joins TRBV5-6 to TRBJ1-2, with 8 bases fitting TRBD1. The CDR3 DNA sequence: TGTGCCAGCAGACCGACTCAGGGGGCGACTCCTTTCTATGGCTACACCTTC. Residues: CASRPTQGATPFYGYTF.